The sequence of this T cell receptor (beta chain) was determined in a study of blood T cells in healthy people across ages. Extraction of total RNA produced a minimum of 5.5 micrograms from each sample. Broader study findings: Estimated diversity across one million T cells was deemed an underestimate. Long-lived donors had more naive CD4+ cells and higher diversity than aged donors.

This clonotype was recorded only once. Its antigen remains unidentified. Trimming shortened V by 4 bases and J by 9 bases, and 16 bases separated the two germline ends. The CDR3 consists of 14 residues. Sample-barcoded 5' priming and a J-beta primer mix drove a second PCR of about 7 to 12 cycles. Each cDNA molecule, via a template-switch adaptor with 12 random nucleotides, was tagged. One entry per CDR3 protein results from TCRdb running MiXCR on the 5' RACE reads. The repertoire has hundreds of thousands of distinct CDR3 sequences, roughly 32% of them found once; the top ten carry 15%. Sequenced: blood. The V gene is TRBV12-3 or TRBV12-4, the J gene TRBJ2-1, with D possibly TRBD1 on 6 matching bases. This receptor was obtained from a woman over 75 in good health. The CDR3 DNA sequence: TGTGCCAGCAGTTCGGACAGTGACCTGAGTGAGCAGTTCTTC. As protein: CASSSDSDLSEQFF.